This TCR beta chain stems from a study of immune cell composition in non-small cell lung cancer. CDR1 is SGDLS and CDR2 is YYNGEE in the germline V gene. V gave up 2 bases and J gave up 3 bases, with 7 bases separating them. This CDR3 is built from 13 residues. TCRdb keeps only in-frame clones here, not all; method: immunoSEQ multiplex PCR. The repertoire consists of under 5,000 clones, with around four fifths occurring once and the leading ten covering about an eighth. The sample taken for sequencing was lung tumor tissue. This sequence was found in a human donor with non-small cell lung cancer. V is TRBV9 and J is TRBJ2-3; TRBD1 is a possible D gene (6 bases). CDR3 sequence (DNA): TGTGCCAGCAGCGTTCAGGGGACAGATACGCAGTATTTT. This sequence encodes CASSVQGTDTQYF.